This entry describes one T cell receptor beta chain. Libraries were prepared by immunoSEQ multiplex PCR; TCRdb keeps only in-frame clonotypes and omits some of them. Of around 76,000 clones listed, about nine tenths were seen once; the top ten hold 0.4% to 0.45%. The V gene end was trimmed by 3 bases and the J gene end by 4 bases; junction bases not matched to a gene: 2. Germline V gene lookup returns CDR1 SGHNT and CDR2 YENEEA. The CDR3 extends over 14 amino acids. The sample comes from a study of technical replicates of blood from several donors. The TCR originated in a human donor in good health. Sequencing used T cells isolated from PBMCs. This chain links TRBV11-3 with TRBJ2-2, with 7 bases fitting TRBD1. Here the CDR3 DNA reads TGTGCCAGCAGCTTGACAGGGATCACCGGGGAGCTGTTTTTT. Amino acids: CASSLTGITGELFF.